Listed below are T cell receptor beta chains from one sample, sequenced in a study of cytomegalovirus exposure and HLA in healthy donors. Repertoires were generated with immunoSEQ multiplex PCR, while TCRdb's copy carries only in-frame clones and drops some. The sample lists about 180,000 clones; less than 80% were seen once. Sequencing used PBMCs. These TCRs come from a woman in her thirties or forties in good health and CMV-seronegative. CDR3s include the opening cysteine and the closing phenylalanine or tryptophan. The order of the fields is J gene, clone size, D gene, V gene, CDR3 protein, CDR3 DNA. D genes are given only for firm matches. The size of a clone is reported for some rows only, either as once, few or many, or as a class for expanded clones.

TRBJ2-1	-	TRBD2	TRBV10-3	CAITHGRDSSDQQFF	TGTGCCATCACCCACGGGAGGGACTCTTCCGATCAGCAGTTCTTC
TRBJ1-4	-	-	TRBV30	CAWSVGSDEKLFF	TGTGCCTGGAGTGTGGGGAGCGATGAAAAACTGTTTTTT
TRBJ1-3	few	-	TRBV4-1	CASSQEVTAAGTGNTIYF	TGCGCCAGCAGCCAAGAGGTTACCGCGGCCGGAACTGGAAACACCATATATTTT
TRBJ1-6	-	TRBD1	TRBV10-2	CASTTGGNSPLHF	TGCGCCAGCACCACAGGGGGGAATTCACCCCTCCACTTT
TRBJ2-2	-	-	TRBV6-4	CASSDSRGELFF	TGTGCCAGCAGTGACTCGAGAGGGGAGCTGTTTTTT
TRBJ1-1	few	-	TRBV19	CASTHRGGNTEAFF	TGTGCCAGTACGCACCGCGGGGGCAACACTGAAGCTTTCTTT
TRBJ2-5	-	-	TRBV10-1	CASSPGGGETQYF	TGCGCCAGCAGTCCCGGTGGGGGGGAGACCCAGTACTTC
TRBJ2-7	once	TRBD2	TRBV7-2	CASSPGRSYYEQYF	TGTGCCAGCAGCCCCGGGAGGTCCTATTACGAGCAGTACTTC
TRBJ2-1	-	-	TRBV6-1	CASSERGLPEQFF	TGTGCCAGCAGTGAAAGGGGACTCCCTGAGCAGTTCTTC
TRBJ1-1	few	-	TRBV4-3	CASSQDLGRASRAFF	TGCGCCAGCAGCCAAGATTTAGGGAGGGCTAGTAGAGCTTTCTTT
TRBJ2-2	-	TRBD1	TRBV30	CAWRQGVNTGELFF	TGTGCCTGGAGACAGGGGGTTAACACCGGGGAGCTGTTTTTT
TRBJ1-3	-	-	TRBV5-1	CASSPTGPSSGNTIYF	TGCGCCAGCAGCCCCACAGGTCCGAGCTCTGGAAACACCATATATTTT
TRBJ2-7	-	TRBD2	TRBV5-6	CASSPGTTYEQYF	TGTGCCAGCAGCCCAGGGACTACCTACGAGCAGTACTTC
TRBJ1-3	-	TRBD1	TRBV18	CASSPVDRGSGNTIYF	TGTGCCAGCTCACCTGTTGACAGGGGATCGGGAAACACCATATATTTT
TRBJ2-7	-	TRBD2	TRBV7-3	CASSPNPSGKQYF	TGTGCCAGCAGCCCCAATCCTAGCGGAAAGCAGTACTTC
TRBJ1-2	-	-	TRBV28	CASSLTENYGYTF	TGTGCCAGCAGTTTAACCGAGAACTATGGCTACACCTTC
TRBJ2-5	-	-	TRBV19	CASSMGPTGRETQYF	TGTGCCAGTAGTATGGGGCCGACGGGCAGGGAGACCCAGTACTTC
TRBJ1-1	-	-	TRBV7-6	CASSLVLQGTEAFF	TGTGCCAGCAGCTTAGTTTTGCAGGGTACTGAAGCTTTCTTT
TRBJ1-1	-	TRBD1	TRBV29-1	CSVPGTVNTEAFF	TGCAGCGTCCCCGGGACAGTGAACACTGAAGCTTTCTTT
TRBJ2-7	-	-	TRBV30	CAWSTGAYEQYF	TGTGCCTGGAGTACGGGGGCCTACGAGCAGTACTTC
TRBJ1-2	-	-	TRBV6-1	CASSDILGAGGYTF	TGTGCCAGCAGTGATATACTGGGGGCGGGTGGCTACACCTTC
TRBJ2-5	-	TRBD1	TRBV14	CASSQALGTGLQETQYF	TGTGCCAGCAGTCAAGCCCTAGGGACAGGCCTCCAAGAGACCCAGTACTTC
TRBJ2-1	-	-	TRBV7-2	CASSVDYEQFF	TGTGCCAGCAGCGTAGACTATGAGCAGTTCTTC
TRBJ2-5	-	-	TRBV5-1	CASSLAGSETQYF	TGCGCCAGCAGCTTGGCAGGGTCGGAGACCCAGTACTTC
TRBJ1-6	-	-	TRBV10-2	CASSDPTDTSSYNSPLHF	TGCGCCAGCAGTGACCCTACGGACACGAGCTCCTATAATTCACCCCTCCACTTT
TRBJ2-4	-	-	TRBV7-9	CASSPASGVAKNIQYF	TGTGCCAGCAGCCCCGCCTCCGGGGTAGCCAAAAACATTCAGTACTTC
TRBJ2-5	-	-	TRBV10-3	CAIRPTGGEQYF	TGTGCCATCAGACCGACAGGAGGAGAGCAGTACTTC
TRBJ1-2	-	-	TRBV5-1	CASSLGTAYYGYTF	TGCGCCAGCAGCTTGGGGACAGCTTACTATGGCTACACCTTC
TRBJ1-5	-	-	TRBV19	CASSIPGSSRQPQHF	TGTGCCAGTAGTATACCGGGAAGCTCGAGACAGCCCCAGCATTTT
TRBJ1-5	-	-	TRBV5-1	CASSLMEGQPQHF	TGCGCCAGCAGCTTAATGGAGGGTCAGCCCCAGCATTTT
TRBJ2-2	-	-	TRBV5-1	CASSLDSTGELFF	TGCGCCAGCAGTCTCGACAGCACCGGGGAGCTGTTTTTT
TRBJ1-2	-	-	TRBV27	CASSSGGNYGYTF	TGTGCCAGCAGTTCTGGGGGGAACTATGGCTACACCTTC
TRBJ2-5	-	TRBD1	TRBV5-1	CASSKEPSGGGKTQYF	TGCGCCAGCAGCAAGGAGCCATCAGGGGGCGGGAAGACCCAGTACTTC
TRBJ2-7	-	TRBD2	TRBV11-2	CASSLERLAGGYEQYF	TGTGCCAGCAGCTTAGAAAGGCTAGCGGGGGGGTACGAGCAGTACTTC
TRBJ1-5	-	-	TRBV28	CASSHHDSLKGNQPQHF	TGTGCCAGCAGTCACCATGACAGCCTTAAGGGCAATCAGCCCCAGCATTTT
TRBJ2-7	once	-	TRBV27	CASSRRGEQYF	TGTGCCAGCAGTAGGAGGGGCGAGCAGTACTTC
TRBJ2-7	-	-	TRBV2	CASRSGGGGLYEQYF	TGTGCCAGCAGGTCGGGGGGTGGGGGCCTCTACGAGCAGTACTTC
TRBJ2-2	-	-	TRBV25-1	CASSGGPTGELFF	TGTGCCAGCAGTGGAGGGCCCACCGGGGAGCTGTTTTTT
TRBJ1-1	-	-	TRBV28	CASSPPGSNTEAFF	TGTGCCAGCAGTCCCCCGGGTTCGAACACTGAAGCTTTCTTT
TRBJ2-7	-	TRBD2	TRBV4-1	CASSPSGPDEQYF	TGCGCCAGCAGCCCTAGCGGCCCTGACGAGCAGTACTTC
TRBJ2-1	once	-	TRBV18	CASSPPRGYNEQFF	TGTGCCAGCTCACCACCGAGAGGATACAATGAGCAGTTCTTC
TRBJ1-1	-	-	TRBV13	CASSPSSRITEAFF	TGTGCCAGCAGCCCCTCCTCGCGGATCACTGAAGCTTTCTTT
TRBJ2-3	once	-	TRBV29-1	CSVDSRLEADTQYF	TGCAGCGTTGATTCGCGACTAGAGGCAGATACGCAGTATTTT
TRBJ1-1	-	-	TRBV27	CASRKHTMNTEAFF	TGTGCCAGCAGGAAACATACCATGAACACTGAAGCTTTCTTT
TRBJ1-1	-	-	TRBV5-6	CASSFRWAGATMNTEAFF	TGTGCCAGCAGCTTTAGATGGGCAGGGGCAACAATGAACACTGAAGCTTTCTTT
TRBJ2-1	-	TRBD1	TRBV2	CASSRTGEFDNEQFF	TGTGCCAGCAGTCGGACAGGGGAGTTTGACAATGAGCAGTTCTTC
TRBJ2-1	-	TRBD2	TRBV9	CASSASGRVYNEQFF	TGTGCCAGCAGCGCTAGCGGGAGGGTATACAATGAGCAGTTCTTC
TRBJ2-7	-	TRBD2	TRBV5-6	CASSDGTSGPYEQYF	TGTGCCAGCAGCGACGGGACTAGCGGGCCCTACGAGCAGTACTTC
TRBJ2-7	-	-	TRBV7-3	CASSLDTAGVYEQYF	TGTGCCAGCAGCTTAGATACAGCGGGCGTCTACGAGCAGTACTTC